Below are 18 T cell receptor beta chains sequenced from a single sample in a study of vaccination effects on CD4 cells after COVID-19. Antigen specificity for these receptors is unknown. At the end of roughly ten days of culture, CD4+ T cells were isolated. Every participant took two doses of the BNT162b2 or mRNA-1273 vaccine. Clones were sequenced by immunoSEQ multiplex PCR, and TCRdb holds only the in-frame ones, with some missing. The top ten hold 2% to 3% of the sample, which has about 73,000 clones, around 67% seen once. This material consisted of CD4+ T cells from PBMCs cultured without peptide, taken after COVID-19 vaccination. These receptors were taken from a human donor who received a COVID-19 vaccine.

The genes are TRBV21-1 and TRBJ2-7. TRBV21-1 is annotated as a pseudogene. This CDR3 comprises 13 residues. The CDR3 sequence: CASSFRDGSEQYV. DNA of the CDR3: TGTGCCAGCAGCTTCCGAGACGGATCCGAGCAGTACGTC.

The chain joins TRBV5-1 to TRBJ2-2; D gene unclear. Trimming removed 0 bases from V and 7 bases from J, with 13 bases in between. CDR3 length: 15 residues. In germline, CDR1 is SGHRS, CDR2 YFSETQ. Written as DNA, the CDR3 is TGCGCCAGCAGCTTGGGGTGGAACGCAGGCGGGGAGCTGTTTTTT. Its translation: CASSLGWNAGGELFF.

V usage is TRBV15 and J usage is TRBJ2-4; 8 bases align to TRBD2. The germline CDR1 and CDR2 sequences are LNHNV and YYDKDF (reference sequence). The J segment lost 7 bases and the V segment lost 6 bases, leaving 2 bases of the junction unmatched. This CDR3 spans 12 amino acids. The CDR3 DNA sequence: TGTGCCACCAGAGGGACTAGTAACATTCAGTACTTC. Translated, it gives CATRGTSNIQYF.

The chain carries TRBV3-1 (or the pseudogene TRBV3-2) and TRBJ2-5; maybe TRBD2 (5 bases). This CDR3 has 13 amino acids. CDR1 is LGHDT, CDR2 YNNKEL, per germline (reference sequence). V gave up 1 base and J gave up 7 bases, with 10 bases separating them. CDR3 loop: CASSQVAGGTQYF. The CDR3 DNA follows: TGTGCCAGCAGCCAAGTTGCGGGTGGGACCCAGTACTTC.

The chain has TRBV6-1 and TRBJ2-1; D unresolved. The CDR3 length is 12 residues. V lost 2 bases and J 4 bases, leaving 3 bases between the germline ends. Germline V gene sequence: CDR1 MNHNS, CDR2 SASEGT. The CDR3 sequence: CASSEHYNEQFF. The CDR3 region has the DNA TGTGCCAGCAGTGAACATTACAATGAGCAGTTCTTC.

This chain links TRBV6-2 or TRBV6-3 with TRBJ2-2, with a tentative D call TRBD2 (6 bases). Germline-derived CDR1 and CDR2 are MNHEY and SVGEGT. The CDR3 consists of 13 residues. V was pared by 7 bases and J by 4 bases, with 10 bases between. Here the CDR3 reads CASNPTSTGELFF. CDR3 DNA: TGTGCCAGCAACCCGACTAGCACCGGGGAGCTGTTTTTT.

This clone is a singleton in its sample. This sequence joins TRBV6-5 and TRBJ2-7, with 8 nucleotides matching TRBD2. The CDR3 contains 14 residues. With 5 bases clipped from V and 4 bases from J, the junction kept 7 bases outside the gene matches. The germline V gene has CDR1 MNHEY and CDR2 SVGAGI. CDR3 sequence reads: CASSLHRGGYEQYV. CDR3 nucleotides: TGTGCCAGCAGTCTACACCGGGGGGGGTACGAGCAGTACGTC.

V usage is TRBV6-5 and J usage is TRBJ1-1; D might be TRBD1 (6 bases). The CDR3 contains 13 residues. V lost 6 bases, J lost 3 bases, and 11 bases lay in between. Germline-derived CDR1 and CDR2 are MNHEY and SVGAGI. The CDR3 here is CASSRTGYTEAFF. In nucleotides, the CDR3 is TGTGCCAGCAGCCGAACAGGGTACACTGAAGCTTTCTTT.

In this sample, this clone turned up a few times. The chain employs TRBV10-1 and TRBJ1-2; D call uncertain. This CDR3 region has 11 residues. CDR1 and CDR2 from the germline V gene are WNHNN and SYGVQD (reference sequence). V was pared by 5 bases and J by 2 bases, with 3 bases between. The CDR3 loop reads CASSTNYGYTF. For the CDR3, the DNA is TGCGCCAGCAGTACAAACTATGGCTACACCTTC.

V and J are TRBV5-1 and TRBJ2-5; 7 bases fit TRBD2. Germline assignment: CDR1 SGHRS and CDR2 YFSETQ. The CDR3 contains 15 residues. The ends lost 5 bases at V and 5 bases at J; junction bases unmatched: 12. The CDR3 here is CASRNGAGVWETQYF. CDR3 sequence (DNA): TGCGCCAGCAGAAACGGCGCGGGGGTATGGGAGACCCAGTACTTC.

This chain connects TRBV3-1 (or the pseudogene TRBV3-2) to TRBJ2-1; 8 bases fit TRBD2. The germline gives CDR1 LGHDT, CDR2 YNNKEL (reference sequence). The CDR3 is made up of 16 amino acids. J lost 0 bases, V lost 8 bases, and 9 bases had no gene match. CDR3 loop: CASGRLSGSSYNEQFF. CDR3 bases: TGTGCCAGCGGTCGGCTGAGCGGGAGCTCCTACAATGAGCAGTTCTTC.

In its sample, this clone was seen once. The genes are TRBV6-2 or TRBV6-3 and TRBJ1-1; TRBD1 might be the D (6 bases). Per germline, CDR1 MNHEY and CDR2 SVGEGT. The CDR3 extends over 16 amino acids. V lost 2 bases and J lost 0, with 13 bases in between. The DNA of the CDR3 is TGTGCCAGCAGTTACGCCGGGACACCTATGAACACTGAAGCTTTCTTT. Amino acids: CASSYAGTPMNTEAFF.

The chain has TRBV19 and TRBJ1-2; 7 nucleotides match TRBD1. The V and J ends lost 3 bases and 5 bases, in that order; junction bases with no gene match: 6. The CDR3 sequence is 14 residues long. Germline V lookup: CDR1 LNHDA, CDR2 SQIVND (reference sequence). This CDR3 reads CASSIDRDFYGYTF. The CDR3 DNA follows: TGTGCCAGTAGTATTGACAGGGACTTTTATGGCTACACCTTC.

The rearrangement joins TRBV11-2 to TRBJ2-1, with TRBD2 matching over 16 bases. Germline V lookup: CDR1 SGHAT, CDR2 FQNNGV. Trimming cost V 3 bases and J 7 bases; bases outside gene matches: 0. This CDR3 contains 15 residues. CDR3 in DNA: TGTGCCAGCAGCTTGGGACTAGCGGGGGGGAATGAGCAGTTCTTC. It encodes CASSLGLAGGNEQFF.

The chain employs TRBV30 and TRBJ1-2; tentative D call: TRBD1 (5 bases). The CDR3 sequence is 13 residues long. Trimming removed 6 bases at V and 8 bases at J, with 19 bases between. CDR1 is GTSNPN and CDR2 is SVGIG in the germline V gene (reference sequence). CDR3 in amino acids: CACRFQGRRGYTF. The CDR3, as DNA: TGTGCCTGCCGGTTCCAGGGTCGTAGAGGCTACACCTTC.

This chain connects TRBV9 to TRBJ2-5; D assignment may be TRBD1 or TRBD2 (5 bases each). Trimming cost V 3 bases and J 1 base, with 13 bases left between them. From germline, CDR1 is SGDLS and CDR2 YYNGEE. The CDR3 totals 15 residues. CDR3 amino acids: CASSGGLGTQETQYF. Written as DNA, the CDR3 is TGTGCCAGCAGCGGAGGACTCGGGACCCAAGAGACCCAGTACTTC.

The chain links TRBV6-5 to TRBJ2-1; 8 nucleotides line up with TRBD1. Germline V gives CDR1 MNHEY, CDR2 SVGAGI. After removal of 5 bases from V and 0 bases from J, the junction contained 3 bases not matched to a gene. The CDR3 length is 15 residues. CDR3 nucleotides: TGTGCCAGCAGTCTAGACAGGGGCTCCTACAATGAGCAGTTCTTC. Its protein is CASSLDRGSYNEQFF.

The chain couples TRBV7-9 to TRBJ2-2, with 8 positions matching TRBD1. CDR3 size: 16 residues. V lost 1 base, J lost 1 base, and 2 bases stayed unmatched. In germline, CDR1 is SEHNR, CDR2 FQNEAQ (reference sequence). The CDR3 DNA follows: TGTGCCAGCAGCTTAGGGACAGGGAGGAACACCGGGGAGCTGTTTTTT. This gives the protein CASSLGTGRNTGELFF.